This T cell receptor beta chain derives from a study of OX40 agonist ivuxolimab in advanced cancers. Study as a whole: Patients enrolled in dose escalation were diagnosed with hepatocellular carcinoma, melanoma, renal cell or head and neck cancer. Study-level results: The mean number of expanded clones was higher in CD8+ T cells than in CD4+. Dose levels from 0.1 to 3.0 mg/kg saw CD4+ and CD8+ blood T cells expand clonally by week 6.

To note about this clone: Antigen specificity is unknown.

The protocol was immunoSEQ multiplex PCR, while the TCRdb copy is restricted to in-frame clones and leaves out a portion. The sample holds some 100,000 clones, approximately 90% seen once. The CDR3 totals 16 residues. V dropped 5 bases and J dropped 6; count of bases not matched to a gene: 9. The germline V gene encodes CDR1 SEHNR and CDR2 FQNEAQ (reference sequence). Blood samples were obtained at baseline, cycle 4 day 1, and cycle 7 day 1. The TCR comes from an adult with an advanced solid tumor such as melanoma, head and neck, liver or kidney cancer. The input for sequencing was CD4+ or CD8+ T cells sorted from blood, taken in a trial of the OX40 agonist ivuxolimab. This sequence joins TRBV7-9 and TRBJ1-5; the match to TRBD1 covers 11 bases. The CDR3 coding sequence is TGTGCCAGCAGCAGCCCGGGACAGGGGGGCGGTCAGCCCCAGCATTTT. Translated: CASSSPGQGGGQPQHF.